This entry describes one T cell receptor beta chain. This clone was counted a single time. Its antigen remains undetermined. No quality values exist for individual bases; no much larger clone is one base distant. The CDR3 spans 14 residues, from the cysteine through the phenylalanine. Just CDR3 DNA is preserved here, 42 bases in frame from base 1. From a lookup of the germline V gene, CDR1 and CDR2 are MDHEN and SYDVKM. The germline V and J ends show losses of 3 bases and 15 bases respectively, and no gene match explains 13 bases of the junction. The source of the sample is a study of blood T cell repertoires in COVID-19 (dated by TCRdb to the early 2020s). Regarding the research as a whole: Collaborator samples came from the United States, Italy and Spain and covered acute and convalescent phases of COVID-19. The material from the prospective study consisted of cDNA or gDNA derived from T cells, B-cell-depleted T cells, or PBMCs. The dataset comprised deeply sampled blood TCRbeta repertoires from subjects exposed to, actively infected with, or recovered from COVID-19. The repertoires were released in a freely available public database meant as a resource for research on the immune response to SARS-CoV-2. Samples came from the ongoing ImmuneRACE study (first 160 participants) plus 1,254 subjects from 6 global collaborators. Nearly every sample came with metadata listing a de-identified subject ID, COVID-19 status, age in years and sex. Where available, HLA class I and class II types were obtained from metadata supplied by the sample provider rather than from assay-based typing.

Whole blood was collected in K2EDTA tubes by collaborating institutions according to the institutions' own protocols. For TCRbeta analysis, collaborators shipped samples in one of three forms: frozen whole blood, isolated PBMCs, or DNA extracted from either of those sample types. The paper as a whole reports these results and caveats: Clinical and demographic metadata were provided uncurated, with the amount varying by source and participant.

TCRbeta CDR3 regions were amplified from genomic DNA using the immunoSEQ Assay, a bias-controlled multiplex PCR. Under the source paper's analysis protocol: Nucleated cell counts per sample were estimated from amplification of reference gene primers within the assay. To quantify the absolute abundance of each unique TCRbeta CDR3 rearrangement, sequence reads were collapsed and filtered. For each sample, productive Simpson clonality was calculated as the square root of Simpson's diversity index over productive rearrangements. TCRdb stores this immuneACCESS table with in-frame sequences only. Part of the clones is absent; in the studies checked, under half of the shortfall reflects unresolved V genes, and no reason is known for the rest. That table supplies the V and J calls and clone size; D and trimming were determined from the DNA. This sample comprises 200,000 to 250,000 clones, around four fifths of them detected only once. 15% to 20% of the sample is in the top ten clones.

This clonotype originated in an elderly woman with active or convalescent COVID-19. Sequenced: peripheral blood. The chain joins TRBV28 to TRBJ2-1, with TRBD2 matching 8 junction bases. The CDR3 here reads CASSFRASGYRRFF. The DNA sequence reads TGTGCCAGCAGTTTTCGGGCTAGCGGGTACAGGCGGTTCTTC.